This T cell receptor beta chain was observed in a study of cytomegalovirus exposure and HLA in healthy donors. Study observations and caveats: Later, TCR association rates were found to vary by HLA locus, highest for DRB1 and lowest for HLA-C. It was likely that a cluster of highly shared sequence variants was a sequencing artifact. Information on immune exposure was restricted to one variable (CMV serostatus).

The PCR contained 60 Vbeta and 13 Jbeta primers. This table comes from immunoSEQ multiplex PCR, and its TCRdb copy is limited to in-frame clones, with some not included. Of about 160,000 clones listed, about 82% were seen once; the top ten hold roughly 7.6%. Worth noting for this clone: Its antigen is not identified.

Trimming cost V 2 bases and J 3 bases; bases outside gene matches: 3. The length of the CDR3 is 14 residues. Germline values: CDR1 SGHDT, CDR2 YYEEEE. Sequences were obtained from PBMCs. The sequence came from a woman aged 30 to 39 in good health and CMV-seropositive. The chain links TRBV5-6 to TRBJ2-3; TRBD1 aligns across 7 bases. CDR3 residues: CASSFSGGTDTQYF. The CDR3 DNA reads TGTGCCAGCAGCTTCTCAGGGGGAACAGATACGCAGTATTTT.